Presented here are 31 T cell receptor beta chains from one specimen sequenced in a study of blood T cell repertoires in COVID-19. Only in-frame clones appear in the TCRdb table, and some are missing; sequencing was by immunoSEQ multiplex PCR. The data hold roughly 190,000 clones, with 80% to 85% observed a single time. Material for sequencing was peripheral blood. Receptors originate from a woman in her sixties or seventies with COVID-19, enrolled during active disease.

V usage is TRBV5-1 and J usage is TRBJ1-2; D gene unclear. The V end was cut by 1 base, the J end by 8 bases, with 3 bases between. The CDR3 has 10 residues. The germline gives CDR1 SGHRS, CDR2 YFSETQ. The CDR3 here is CASSLSGYTF. The CDR3 nucleotides read TGCGCCAGCAGCTTGAGCGGCTACACCTTC.

A few counts support this clone. This chain links TRBV3-1 (or the pseudogene TRBV3-2) with TRBJ2-2; the D gene is possibly TRBD1 (6 bases). CDR3 length equals 15 residues. Deletions cut 4 bases from V and 1 base from J, with 10 bases between. CDR1 and CDR2 (germline): LGHDT, YNNKEL (reference sequence). The CDR3 DNA reads TGTGCCAGCAGCCGAACAGGGATGAACACCGGGGAGCTGTTTTTT. This gives the protein CASSRTGMNTGELFF.

The rearrangement uses TRBV9 and TRBJ2-2; D unresolved. The CDR3 is 15 residues long. V was cut by 5 bases and J by 1 base, with 12 bases left in between. CDR1 and CDR2 from the germline V gene are SGDLS and YYNGEE. The CDR3: CASRATSQNTGELFF. The CDR3 coding sequence is TGTGCCAGCAGAGCAACGAGTCAGAACACCGGGGAGCTGTTTTTT.

V gene TRBV6-6 combines with J gene TRBJ2-1; 10 nucleotides match TRBD2. V lost 11 bases to trimming and J lost 7 bases; unmatched junction nucleotides: 5. CDR3 length equals 12 residues. The germline V gene has CDR1 MNHNY and CDR2 SVGAGI (reference sequence). The CDR3 region has the DNA TGTGCCGCTAGCGGGAGTTGGAATGAGCAGTTCTTC. It is translated as CAASGSWNEQFF.

This clone showed up just a few times. The chain combines TRBV5-1 with TRBJ2-2; 7 bases are shared with TRBD2. After removal of 0 bases from V and 7 bases from J, the junction contained 6 bases not matched to a gene. CDR3 length: 15 residues. Germline V lookup: CDR1 SGHRS, CDR2 YFSETQ. The CDR3 coding sequence is TGCGCCAGCAGCTTGGGCCGACTAGCTAGCGGGGAGCTGTTTTTT. Residues: CASSLGRLASGELFF.

V gene TRBV6-5 combines with J gene TRBJ2-1; 8 bases match TRBD1. CDR3 length equals 13 residues. V shed 5 bases, J shed 8 bases, and the junction held 5 bases outside the gene matches. Germline V CDR1 and CDR2: MNHEY, SVGAGI. The CDR3 nucleotides are TGTGCCAGCAGTCGGACAGGGTACTATGAGCAGTTCTTC. This translates into CASSRTGYYEQFF.

This clone was observed once. The chain combines TRBV30 with TRBJ1-5; no clear D. Trimming stripped 3 bases from V and 4 bases from J, with 16 bases between. CDR3 length: 15 amino acids. Germline assignment: CDR1 GTSNPN and CDR2 SVGIG (reference sequence). The CDR3 sequence is CAWSQRGGLNQPQHF. CDR3 in DNA: TGTGCCTGGAGCCAACGGGGAGGGTTAAATCAGCCCCAGCATTTT.

This rearrangement joins TRBV28 to TRBJ1-2; 7 bases are shared with TRBD1. Looked up from germline, CDR1 is MDHEN and CDR2 is SYDVKM. The CDR3 is made up of 14 amino acids. The J segment lost 6 bases and the V segment lost 4 bases, leaving 8 bases of the junction unmatched. In DNA, the CDR3 is TGTGCCAGCAGTTCCACAGGGGTACTAGATGGCTACACCTTC. Translating it yields CASSSTGVLDGYTF.

The chain is built from TRBV11-2 and TRBJ2-2; TRBD1 aligns across 7 bases. The CDR3 is made up of 16 amino acids. Germline V gives CDR1 SGHAT, CDR2 FQNNGV. The ends lost 5 bases at V and 6 bases at J; junction bases unmatched: 12. CDR3 sequence reads: CASSVRGGYDPGELFF. The CDR3 region has the DNA TGTGCCAGCAGCGTGCGAGGGGGCTACGATCCCGGGGAGCTGTTTTTT.

V is TRBV5-1 and J is TRBJ2-3, with a possible D match to TRBD2 (6 bases). V lost 3 bases and J lost 0, with 11 bases in between. Germline CDR1 is SGHRS and CDR2 is YFSETQ. The CDR3 totals 15 residues. CDR3 bases: TGCGCCAGCAGCTGGAGGGGCGAAAGCACAGATACGCAGTATTTT. Translated: CASSWRGESTDTQYF.

The V and J genes are TRBV19 and TRBJ2-1, with 10 bases lining up with TRBD2. Germline V gene sequence: CDR1 LNHDA, CDR2 SQIVND (reference sequence). The CDR3 totals 15 residues. The V segment lost 7 bases and the J segment 7 bases; nucleotides outside the gene matches: 10. CDR3 amino acids: CASTNPLAGTNEQFF. In nucleotides, the CDR3 is TGTGCCAGTACTAATCCACTAGCGGGAACTAATGAGCAGTTCTTC.

The chain has TRBV18 and TRBJ1-4, with D hard to call. CDR1 is KGHSH and CDR2 is LQKENI in the germline V gene. V was shortened by 6 bases and J by 0 bases, with 11 bases between the two germline ends. The CDR3 is 15 residues long. The CDR3 DNA reads as TGTGCCAGCTCCCTAAACGGTGCAACTAATGAAAAACTGTTTTTT. This codes for CASSLNGATNEKLFF. Variable domain in full (rest from reference TRBV18 and TRBJ1-4): NAGVMQNPRHLVRRRGQEARLRCSPMKGHSHVYWYRQLPEEGLKFMVYLQKENIIDESGMPKERFSAEFPKEGPSILRIQQVVRGDSAAYFCASSLNGATNEKLFFGSGTQLSVL.

This chain connects TRBV28 to TRBJ1-5, with 8 nucleotides matching TRBD1. The CDR3 runs 15 residues. The germline V gene has CDR1 MDHEN and CDR2 SYDVKM. Trimming took 7 bases from V and 6 from J; bases not matched to a gene: 11. The chain's CDR3 is CASTPSGQGPQPQHF. CDR3 bases: TGTGCCAGCACCCCCTCCGGACAGGGTCCTCAGCCCCAGCATTTT.

This clone was recorded a few times. The chain combines TRBV6-5 with TRBJ1-4; a possible D gene is TRBD1 (6 bases). V lost 8 bases and J 8 bases, leaving 18 bases between the germline ends. Germline V lookup: CDR1 MNHEY, CDR2 SVGAGI. The CDR3 sequence is 14 residues long. This CDR3 is CASGGRDHFEKLFF. CDR3 bases: TGTGCCAGCGGGGGCCGGGACCATTTCGAAAAACTGTTTTTT.

The sample holds one count of this clone. The V gene is TRBV2, the J gene TRBJ1-5; 9 bases fit TRBD1. V trimming: 7 bases; J trimming: 4 bases; junction bases outside the gene matches: 8. This CDR3 spans 15 amino acids. Germline CDR1 reads SNHLY; CDR2 reads FYNNEI. CDR3 amino acids: CASKERTGVNQPQHF. CDR3 coding DNA: TGTGCCAGCAAAGAGAGGACAGGGGTAAATCAGCCCCAGCATTTT.

The rearrangement links TRBV24-1 to TRBJ1-5; no clear D. Trimming pared 5 bases from V and 1 base from J, leaving 5 bases between. There are 13 residues in the CDR3. The V gene's germline CDR1 is KGHDR and CDR2 SFDVKD. The CDR3 sequence: CATSGQSNQPQHF. In nucleotides, the CDR3 is TGTGCCACCAGTGGGCAGAGCAATCAGCCCCAGCATTTT.

The chain uses TRBV24-1 and TRBJ2-4, with D possibly being TRBD1 (5 bases). CDR1 and CDR2 (germline): KGHDR, SFDVKD. The CDR3 runs to 15 residues. Trimming left V 3 bases short and J 5 bases short, with 13 bases between. The CDR3 spells CATSDDEDNQNIQYF. DNA of the CDR3: TGTGCCACCAGTGATGATGAGGACAACCAAAACATTCAGTACTTC.

This clone was detected many times. The rearrangement uses TRBV6-4 and TRBJ1-6; D not resolved. With 6 bases removed from V and 5 bases from J, the gap between germline ends came to 14 bases. The CDR3 consists of 15 residues. The germline gives CDR1 MRHNA, CDR2 SNTAGT. The CDR3 loop reads CASSDNGANNSPLHF. The CDR3 nucleotides are TGTGCCAGCAGCGATAACGGAGCCAATAATTCACCCCTCCACTTT.

The J gene is TRBJ1-4, the V gene TRBV28; D remains ambiguous. There are 16 residues in the CDR3. Germline V CDR1 and CDR2: MDHEN, SYDVKM. Trimming left V 4 bases short and J 0 bases short, with 12 bases between. The CDR3 spells CASSYGPGTTNEKLFF. CDR3 bases: TGTGCCAGCAGTTATGGCCCGGGTACAACTAATGAAAAACTGTTTTTT.

The chain has TRBV5-1 and TRBJ1-6; no reliable D call. The CDR3 runs 13 residues. Germline-derived CDR1 and CDR2 are SGHRS and YFSETQ. The ends were cut back, 1 base at V and 7 bases at J, with 6 bases in the middle. CDR3 coding DNA: TGCGCCAGCAGCTTGTCCCAAAATTCACCCCTCCACTTT. It is translated as CASSLSQNSPLHF.

The rearrangement uses TRBV5-6 and TRBJ2-3; 15 nucleotides agree with TRBD2. The V segment lost 2 bases and the J segment 3 bases; nucleotides outside the gene matches: 7. The CDR3 runs to 18 residues. Germline V gene data show CDR1 as SGHDT and CDR2 as YYEEEE. As DNA, the CDR3 is TGTGCCAGCAGCTTCACCTCCGGGACTAGCGGGGGGACAGATACGCAGTATTTT. The encoded protein is CASSFTSGTSGGTDTQYF.

The chain recombines TRBV6-1 with TRBJ2-7; D unclear. From germline, CDR1 is MNHNS and CDR2 SASEGT. CDR3 length: 13 amino acids. V was cut by 0 bases and J by 4 bases, with 7 bases left in between. The CDR3 bases are TGTGCCAGCAGTGAAGCGTACAGTTACGAGCAGTACGTC. It codes for CASSEAYSYEQYV.

This clone was found many times. The rearrangement uses TRBV10-3 and TRBJ1-1, with 7 bases fitting TRBD1. The germline CDR1 and CDR2 sequences are ENHRY and SYGVKD. This CDR3 comprises 13 residues. Unmatched junction bases numbered 5, after V lost 8 bases and J lost 2 bases. This CDR3 is CAIWDSKNTEAFF. The CDR3 coding sequence is TGTGCCATCTGGGACAGTAAAAACACTGAAGCTTTCTTT.

V and J are TRBV27 and TRBJ2-3, with D possibly being TRBD2 (5 bases). This CDR3 comprises 13 residues. V lost 9 bases and J lost 6, with 16 bases in between. CDR1 and CDR2 from the germline V gene are MNHEY and SMNVEV (reference sequence). Here the CDR3 reads CASRTHTKDTQYF. The CDR3 DNA reads TGTGCCAGTCGGACTCACACCAAGGATACGCAGTATTTT.

The chain joins TRBV9 to TRBJ2-2; weak D call: TRBD1 (6 bases). The ends were cut back, 1 base at V and 0 bases at J, with 10 bases in the middle. This CDR3 has 16 residues. The germline V gene encodes CDR1 SGDLS and CDR2 YYNGEE. The CDR3 is CASSVHTGPNTGELFF. The CDR3, as DNA: TGTGCCAGCAGCGTACACACAGGGCCGAACACCGGGGAGCTGTTTTTT.

This clone showed up many times. CDR3 DNA sequence: TGTGCCAGCAGTGAACGGACAGGGTGGACCGGGGAGCTGTTTTTT. Amino acid sequence: CASSERTGWTGELFF. This sequence joins TRBV6-1 and TRBJ2-2; 8 bases align to TRBD1. The V gene's germline CDR1 is MNHNS and CDR2 SASEGT. The CDR3 totals 15 residues. Trimming at V came to 2 bases and at J to 5 bases, leaving 4 bases not matched to a gene.

The chain employs TRBV7-9 and TRBJ2-3; unclear D gene. CDR1 and CDR2 (germline): SEHNR, FQNEAQ (reference sequence). This CDR3 comprises 15 residues. Trimming stripped 4 bases from V and 5 bases from J, with 16 bases between. CDR3 nucleotides: TGTGCCAGCAGCTCACGGATCAGAGGAGAAGATACGCAGTATTTT. Protein: CASSSRIRGEDTQYF.

The chain joins TRBV19 to TRBJ1-5; 7 bases map to TRBD1. The CDR3 spans 15 residues. V gave up 2 bases and J gave up 5 bases; unmatched junction bases: 6. CDR1 is LNHDA, CDR2 SQIVND, per germline (reference sequence). CDR3 DNA: TGTGCCAGTAGTATATGGACAGGAGAGGATCAGCCCCAGCATTTT. Translated: CASSIWTGEDQPQHF.

V and J are TRBV30 and TRBJ2-7; TRBD1 agrees at 9 bases. The germline CDR1 and CDR2 sequences are GTSNPN and SVGIG (reference sequence). This CDR3 spans 13 amino acids. J gave up 9 bases and V 3 bases, and 9 bases lay outside the gene matches. The CDR3 nucleotides are TGTGCCTGGAGCCCGGGACAGGGCTTGGGGCAGTACTTC. This gives the protein CAWSPGQGLGQYF.

This clone was recorded once. The chain couples TRBV11-3 to TRBJ2-1; 7 nucleotides line up with TRBD2. The CDR3 is 15 residues long. In germline, CDR1 is SGHNT, CDR2 YENEEA. Unmatched junction bases numbered 7, after V lost 5 bases and J lost 3 bases. The CDR3 loop is CASSPGRSYYNEQFF. In nucleotides, the CDR3 is TGTGCCAGCAGCCCCGGGAGGTCTTACTACAATGAGCAGTTCTTC.

The J gene is TRBJ2-7, the V gene TRBV11-1; 8 bases map to TRBD1. Germline lookup yields CDR1 SGHAT and CDR2 FQDESV (reference sequence). This CDR3 is 14 amino acids long. Germline trimming cut 7 bases from V and 2 bases from J; bases unmatched to any gene: 7. CDR3 in amino acids: CASTATGETYEQYF. DNA of the CDR3: TGTGCCAGCACCGCGACAGGGGAAACCTACGAGCAGTACTTC.